The rows below give T cell receptor beta chains drawn from one sample of a study of T-cell memory formation after mild COVID-19. TCRdb passed the 5' RACE reads through MiXCR, listing each CDR3 protein once. The top ten hold around 3.8% of the sample, which has under 200,000 distinct CDR3 sequences, 11% seen once. The source material was PBMCs or a T cell subset sorted from them (not recorded which). These receptors came from a man aged 18 to 30 who had mild COVID-19 (a few samples of this study predate the infection). Cell type and time point are not known. The CDR3 runs from the conserved cysteine through the conserved F or W. D genes are given only for firm matches. Rows may omit the clone size; those that give it use once, few, many or a size class.

len: 15; d_gene: NA; j_gene: TRBJ1-1; v_gene: TRBV18; abundance: NA; CDR3nt: TGTGCCAGCTCCCGGCAGGGAACCGGTACCCTGGAAGCTTTCTTT; CDR3aa: CASSRQGTGTLEAFF
len: 13; d_gene: TRBD1; j_gene: TRBJ2-4; v_gene: TRBV20-1; abundance: few; CDR3nt: TGCAGTGCCCCTGGACAGGGGGGAAACATTCAGTACTTC; CDR3aa: CSAPGQGGNIQYF
len: 14; d_gene: NA; j_gene: TRBJ1-6; v_gene: TRBV5-1; abundance: few; CDR3nt: TGCGCCAGCAGCTTGGACAGGCGAGGTTCACCCCTCCACTTT; CDR3aa: CASSLDRRGSPLHF
len: 16; d_gene: TRBD1; j_gene: TRBJ1-6; v_gene: TRBV18; abundance: NA; CDR3nt: TGTGCCAGCTCACCCAGGGGACAGGGGCAGGGTTCACCCCTCCACTTT; CDR3aa: CASSPRGQGQGSPLHF
len: 15; d_gene: NA; j_gene: TRBJ2-3; v_gene: TRBV12-3/TRBV12-4; abundance: few; CDR3nt: TGTGCCAGCAAACCCATGCTGACAAGCACAGATACGCAGTATTTT; CDR3aa: CASKPMLTSTDTQYF
len: 17; d_gene: NA; j_gene: TRBJ1-6; v_gene: TRBV20-1; abundance: few; CDR3nt: TGCAGTGCTAGTTTTCCGGAGAGTAGAACCCGAGATTCACCCCTCCACTTT; CDR3aa: CSASFPESRTRDSPLHF
len: 16; d_gene: TRBD2; j_gene: TRBJ2-7; v_gene: TRBV3-1; abundance: few; CDR3nt: TGTGCCAGCAGCCAAGATACGGCGCGGGGGGGCCTCGAGCAGTACTTC; CDR3aa: CASSQDTARGGLEQYF
len: 18; d_gene: TRBD2; j_gene: TRBJ2-3; v_gene: TRBV7-2; abundance: many; CDR3nt: TGTGCCAGCAGCCTAAATCCAGCGGGGGCCTCTAACACAGATACGCAGTATTTT; CDR3aa: CASSLNPAGASNTDTQYF
len: 13; d_gene: NA; j_gene: TRBJ1-1; v_gene: TRBV15; abundance: NA; CDR3nt: TGTGCCACCAGCAGTGACCAGGGCTCTTCATCTTTCTTT; CDR3aa: CATSSDQGSSSFF
len: 13; d_gene: NA; j_gene: TRBJ1-5; v_gene: TRBV6-2/TRBV6-3; abundance: NA; CDR3nt: TGTGCCAGCAGCCTTCCCATTAATCAGCCCCAGCATTTT; CDR3aa: CASSLPINQPQHF
len: 15; d_gene: TRBD2; j_gene: TRBJ2-3; v_gene: TRBV11-2; abundance: few; CDR3nt: TGTGCCAGCAGCTTGTCTAGCGGGGCCGCAGATACGCAGTATTTT; CDR3aa: CASSLSSGAADTQYF
len: 15; d_gene: TRBD1; j_gene: TRBJ2-3; v_gene: TRBV20-1; abundance: once; CDR3nt: TGCAGTGCTATTCGGGACAGCGTGCGCACAGATACGCAGTATTTT; CDR3aa: CSAIRDSVRTDTQYF
len: 15; d_gene: TRBD2; j_gene: TRBJ2-7; v_gene: TRBV6-1; abundance: few; CDR3nt: TGTGCCAGCAGTGATACGGGACTAGGGTCTCACGAGCAGTACTTC; CDR3aa: CASSDTGLGSHEQYF
len: 17; d_gene: NA; j_gene: TRBJ2-3; v_gene: TRBV4-2; abundance: NA; CDR3nt: TGTGCCAGCAGCCAAGATTGGGGCTCGCTCCGCACAGATACGCAGTATTTT; CDR3aa: CASSQDWGSLRTDTQYF
len: 15; d_gene: NA; j_gene: TRBJ2-2; v_gene: TRBV9; abundance: NA; CDR3nt: TGTGCCAGCAGCGTAGGGGGCCGAAACACCGGGGAGCTGTTTTTT; CDR3aa: CASSVGGRNTGELFF
len: 14; d_gene: NA; j_gene: TRBJ2-6; v_gene: TRBV4-3; abundance: few; CDR3nt: TGCGCCAGCAGCCAGATGAGCGGGGCCAACGTCCTGACTTTC; CDR3aa: CASSQMSGANVLTF
len: 18; d_gene: NA; j_gene: TRBJ1-5; v_gene: TRBV20-1; abundance: NA; CDR3nt: TGCAGTGCTAGAGATCCTGTAAGGAAACGGTATAGCAATCAGCCCCAGCATTTT; CDR3aa: CSARDPVRKRYSNQPQHF
len: 15; d_gene: NA; j_gene: TRBJ1-5; v_gene: TRBV6-4; abundance: once; CDR3nt: TGTGCCAGCAGTGACTTGGTATTTTGCAATCAGCCCCAGCATTTT; CDR3aa: CASSDLVFCNQPQHF
len: 16; d_gene: NA; j_gene: TRBJ1-1; v_gene: TRBV28; abundance: NA; CDR3nt: TGTGCCAGCAGTCCATCTTACGGGCGGGTGAACACTGAAGCTTTCTTT; CDR3aa: CASSPSYGRVNTEAFF
len: 17; d_gene: TRBD2; j_gene: TRBJ2-3; v_gene: TRBV9; abundance: few; CDR3nt: TGTGCCAGCAGCGTAGACGGAGCGGGGGGCAGCACAGATACGCAGTATTTT; CDR3aa: CASSVDGAGGSTDTQYF
len: 15; d_gene: TRBD2; j_gene: TRBJ2-1; v_gene: TRBV5-1; abundance: many; CDR3nt: TGCGCCAGCAGCTTGGTTGCGGGGGGGGAGAATGAGCAGTTCTTC; CDR3aa: CASSLVAGGENEQFF
len: 14; d_gene: TRBD1; j_gene: TRBJ2-7; v_gene: TRBV6-5; abundance: few; CDR3nt: TGTGCCAGCATAATGGGACAGGGGGCGTACGAGCAGTACTTC; CDR3aa: CASIMGQGAYEQYF
len: 15; d_gene: NA; j_gene: TRBJ1-6; v_gene: TRBV15; abundance: NA; CDR3nt: TGTGCCACCAGCAGACCCGGGGGGAAGAACTCACCCCTCCACTTT; CDR3aa: CATSRPGGKNSPLHF
len: 16; d_gene: NA; j_gene: TRBJ2-2; v_gene: TRBV4-2; abundance: few; CDR3nt: TGTGCCAGCAGCCAAGATTGGGACTCCCTGACCGGGGAGCTGTTTTTT; CDR3aa: CASSQDWDSLTGELFF
len: 15; d_gene: TRBD2; j_gene: TRBJ2-1; v_gene: TRBV19; abundance: NA; CDR3nt: TGTGCCAGTAGGAGGTCGGGGGGGCCTTACAATGAGCAGTTCTTC; CDR3aa: CASRRSGGPYNEQFF
len: 15; d_gene: NA; j_gene: TRBJ1-2; v_gene: TRBV10-3; abundance: NA; CDR3nt: TGTGCCATCAGCGGGGACGTGGGGGCTCACTATGGCTACACCTTC; CDR3aa: CAISGDVGAHYGYTF
len: 13; d_gene: TRBD1; j_gene: TRBJ1-5; v_gene: TRBV9; abundance: many; CDR3nt: TGTGCCAGCAGCTCCGCAGGGGGCCAGCCCCAGCATTTT; CDR3aa: CASSSAGGQPQHF